Each of the 26 T cell receptor beta chains below was sequenced from the same sample in a study of shared clonotypes between healthy human individuals. Clones were read by immunoSEQ multiplex PCR, and TCRdb kept only the in-frame ones, dropping some. Of more than 2,000,000 clones listed, about 92% are singletons. Specimen: naive CD4+ T cells from PBMCs. The subset: CD45RA+ positively selected. Receptors originate from a man aged 18 to 30 in good health. Some clones in this sample may be carry-over from other donors' samples.

This chain connects TRBV28 to TRBJ1-1; D is possibly TRBD1 (6 bases). CDR1 and CDR2 (germline): MDHEN, SYDVKM. V shed 6 bases and J shed 1 base, with 9 bases lying between them. The length of the CDR3 is 13 residues. The CDR3 here is CASRPGANTEAFF. The CDR3 DNA reads TGTGCCAGCAGACCAGGGGCGAACACTGAAGCTTTCTTT.

This chain's CDR3 is CASSLVPSSTSSETQYF. The CDR3 coding sequence is TGCGCCAGCAGCTTGGTACCGTCAAGTACTAGTTCAGAGACCCAGTACTTC. The chain uses TRBV5-1 and TRBJ2-5; D is perhaps TRBD2 (5 bases). CDR1 and CDR2 (germline): SGHRS, YFSETQ. With 0 bases removed from V and 4 bases from J, the gap between germline ends came to 19 bases. CDR3 size: 17 residues.

This clone was counted a single time. The gene calls are TRBV6-6 and TRBJ1-5, with no clear D. Per germline, CDR1 MNHNY and CDR2 SVGAGI (reference sequence). The CDR3 loop spans 16 amino acids. The V end lost 2 bases, the J end lost 1 base, and 12 bases lay between the germline ends. Here the CDR3 reads CASSYDANGSNQPQHF. The CDR3 coding sequence is TGTGCCAGCAGTTACGATGCGAACGGAAGCAATCAGCCCCAGCATTTT.

The CDR3 region has the DNA TGTGCCAGCAGTTTAAGGCAGGGGCATGGCTACACCTTC. It yields the protein CASSLRQGHGYTF. The chain is built from TRBV27 and TRBJ1-2, with D tentatively TRBD1 (6 bases). V dropped 2 bases and J dropped 6 bases, with 10 bases sitting between them. From germline, CDR1 is MNHEY and CDR2 SMNVEV (reference sequence). There are 13 residues in the CDR3.

This clone showed up just once. This chain connects TRBV4-3 to TRBJ1-5; no definite D call. Germline loops: CDR1 LGHNA, CDR2 YSLEER. This CDR3 has 15 amino acids. V lost 0 bases, J lost 3 bases, and 9 bases lay in between. CDR3 nucleotides: TGCGCCAGCAGCCAAGATTGGCTGATCAATCAGCCCCAGCATTTT. Protein product: CASSQDWLINQPQHF.

The chain carries TRBV28 and TRBJ1-2, with D possibly being TRBD1 (5 bases). V dropped 8 bases and J dropped 2 bases, with 12 bases sitting between them. The germline CDR1 and CDR2 sequences are MDHEN and SYDVKM. CDR3 size: 13 residues. The CDR3 DNA sequence: TGTGCCAGCTCGGTCGCAGGGAACTATGGCTACACCTTC. Translated, it gives CASSVAGNYGYTF.

Comment on this clone: The sample carries other DNA sequences with the same CDR3. The genes are TRBV7-3 and TRBJ1-1; tentatively, D is TRBD1 (5 bases). The V gene's germline CDR1 is SGHTA and CDR2 FQGTGA. This CDR3 is built from 15 residues. The V end lost 0 bases, the J end lost 0 bases, and 8 bases lay between the germline ends. The CDR3 is CASSLTGGMNTEAFF. Here the CDR3 DNA reads TGTGCCAGCAGCTTAACTGGGGGAATGAACACTGAAGCTTTCTTT.

The rearrangement joins TRBV4-3 to TRBJ2-6; 8 nucleotides line up with TRBD1. V dropped 3 bases and J dropped 5; count of bases not matched to a gene: 9. CDR1 and CDR2 from the germline V gene are LGHNA and YSLEER. This CDR3 is 17 amino acids long. The CDR3 is CASSQSDRVHRANVLTF. The CDR3 DNA sequence: TGCGCCAGCAGCCAGTCGGACAGGGTTCACAGGGCCAACGTCCTGACTTTC.

The genes are TRBV5-1 and TRBJ2-1; 16 bases are shared with TRBD2. Germline V gene lookup returns CDR1 SGHRS and CDR2 YFSETQ. Trimming cost V 3 bases and J 1 base; bases outside gene matches: 10. CDR3 length: 20 amino acids. As DNA, the CDR3 is TGCGCCAGCAGCTCCGTGAAGGGGACTAGCGGGAGGGCATCCTACAATGAGCAGTTCTTC. Translating gives CASSSVKGTSGRASYNEQFF.

The chain combines TRBV6-5 with TRBJ2-1, with D possibly TRBD1 on 5 matching bases. Trimming removed 0 bases from V and 10 bases from J, with 13 bases in between. CDR1 MNHEY and CDR2 SVGAGI come from the germline V gene. This CDR3 region has 14 residues. The CDR3 protein is CASSYSIGANEQFF. The DNA for the CDR3 is TGTGCCAGCAGTTACTCGATTGGGGCCAACGAGCAGTTCTTC.

This rearrangement joins TRBV6-5 to TRBJ2-5; D may match TRBD1 or TRBD2 (5 bases each). V was cut by 4 bases and J by 5 bases, with 14 bases left in between. CDR1 MNHEY and CDR2 SVGAGI come from the germline V gene. The CDR3 totals 14 residues. The CDR3 DNA reads TGTGCCAGCAGTTTCGGGACGTATGCGGAGACCCAGTACTTC. Its protein product is CASSFGTYAETQYF.

In this sample, this clone turned up once. The chain uses TRBV10-3 and TRBJ2-5; perhaps TRBD2 as D (5 bases). V gave up 2 bases and J gave up 2 bases, with 12 bases separating them. Germline-derived CDR1 and CDR2 are ENHRY and SYGVKD. This CDR3 is 15 amino acids long. CDR3 residues: CAISEARSGQETQYF. In nucleotides, the CDR3 is TGTGCCATCAGTGAGGCCAGGTCGGGACAAGAGACCCAGTACTTC.

The V gene is TRBV7-9, the J gene TRBJ2-1; TRBD2 matches at 7 bases. CDR3 length: 10 amino acids. Germline CDR1 and CDR2: SEHNR and FQNEAQ (reference sequence). Trimming took 11 bases from V and 7 from J; bases not matched to a gene: 2. The CDR3 region has the DNA TGTGCCGGGGAGGGGAATGAGCAGTTCTTC. It specifies CAGEGNEQFF.

The chain carries TRBV6-5 and TRBJ1-2; D call uncertain. Germline V gene lookup returns CDR1 MNHEY and CDR2 SVGAGI. The CDR3 has 13 residues. V lost 5 bases to trimming and J lost 8 bases, with 15 bases between them. CDR3 bases: TGTGCCAGCAGTGTGGCGACCTCTCGGGGCTACACCTTC. This codes for CASSVATSRGYTF.

This chain's CDR3 is CASSTGGSGTGELFF. CDR3 coding DNA: TGTGCCAGCAGTACAGGGGGCAGTGGGACCGGGGAGCTGTTTTTT. The chain has TRBV28 and TRBJ2-2, with 9 bases identical to TRBD1. This CDR3 is built from 15 residues. The ends lost 5 bases at V and 5 bases at J; junction bases unmatched: 6. CDR1 is MDHEN, CDR2 SYDVKM, per germline. Full variable domain (outside the CDR3, taken from reference TRBV28 and TRBJ2-2): DVKVTQSSRYLVKRTGEKVFLECVQDMDHENMFWYRQDPGLGLRLIYFSYDVKMKEKGDIPEGYSVSREKKERFSLILESASTNQTSMYLCASSTGGSGTGELFFGEGSRLTVL.

This clone has just one count. V gene TRBV9 combines with J gene TRBJ1-3; the D gene is possibly TRBD1 (6 bases). The length of the CDR3 is 15 residues. Germline V CDR1 and CDR2: SGDLS, YYNGEE. The V gene lost 0 bases and the J gene lost 5 bases, with 12 bases spanning the gap. CDR3 protein: CASSVEGDARNTIYF. The CDR3 DNA reads TGTGCCAGCAGCGTAGAGGGGGACGCTCGAAACACCATATATTTT.

The chain carries TRBV5-1 and TRBJ2-5; 8 bases are a match to TRBD2. Germline V CDR1 and CDR2: SGHRS, YFSETQ. CDR3 length equals 14 residues. J lost 5 bases, V lost 3 bases, and 6 bases had no gene match. The CDR3 reads CASSWGAGAETQYF. CDR3 in DNA: TGCGCCAGCAGCTGGGGAGCGGGAGCCGAGACCCAGTACTTC.

The chain joins TRBV4-1 to TRBJ1-2; D is ambiguous. In germline, CDR1 is MGHRA, CDR2 YSYEKL. V was trimmed by 1 base and J by 8 bases, leaving 17 bases between them. There are 15 residues in the CDR3. In DNA, the CDR3 is TGCGCCAGCAGCCAAGCCCCGTCTTGGGTTAACGGCTACACCTTC. Translation gives CASSQAPSWVNGYTF.

The rearrangement uses TRBV12-5 and TRBJ2-4; D could derive from TRBD1 or TRBD2 (5 bases each). Trimming shortened V by 8 bases and J by 10 bases, and 21 bases separated the two germline ends. The germline V gene has CDR1 LGHNT and CDR2 FRNRAP. The CDR3 totals 14 residues. The CDR3 loop is CASIGASRKGIQYF. The CDR3 DNA reads as TGTGCTAGTATCGGGGCTAGCAGGAAAGGGATTCAGTACTTC. The full variable domain, rest sourced from reference TRBV12-5 and TRBJ2-4, is DARVTQTPRHKVTEMGQEVTMRCQPILGHNTVFWYRQTMMQGLELLAYFRNRAPLDDSGMPKDRFSAEMPDATLATLKIQPSEPRDSAVYFCASIGASRKGIQYFGAGTRLSVL.

This chain joins TRBV20-1 and TRBJ2-1; no reliable D call. The germline CDR1 and CDR2 sequences are DFQATT and SNEGSKA (reference sequence). V was shortened by 3 bases and J by 13 bases, with 13 bases between the two germline ends. The CDR3 sequence is 11 residues long. The CDR3 loop is CSASRADTQFF. CDR3 sequence (DNA): TGCAGTGCTAGTCGCGCCGACACCCAGTTCTTC.

The chain combines TRBV7-9 with TRBJ2-7, with TRBD2 matching 13 bases. Germline assignment: CDR1 SEHNR and CDR2 FQNEAQ (reference sequence). The V segment lost 5 bases and the J segment 6 bases; nucleotides outside the gene matches: 16. The CDR3 loop spans 18 amino acids. CDR3 sequence: CASSITRTSGRAAREQYF. In DNA form, the CDR3 reads TGTGCCAGCAGCATAACAAGGACTAGCGGGAGAGCCGCCCGCGAGCAGTACTTC.

This clone came up once. The rearrangement links TRBV7-3 to TRBJ2-2; 8 bases are a match to TRBD1. V lost 3 bases and J lost 7; bases outside the gene matches: 4. The CDR3 extends over 14 amino acids. Germline V lookup: CDR1 SGHTA, CDR2 FQGTGA. In nucleotides, the CDR3 is TGTGCCAGCAGCTTTGGACAGGGAGGCGGGGAGCTGTTTTTT. Its protein is CASSFGQGGGELFF.

V gene TRBV2 combines with J gene TRBJ1-2; 12 positions agree with TRBD1. Per the germline V gene, CDR1 is SNHLY and CDR2 is FYNNEI. V was pared by 4 bases and J by 6 bases, with 6 bases of the junction left unmatched. The CDR3 sequence is 15 residues long. The CDR3 here is CASSAEGQGADGYTF. CDR3 nucleotide sequence: TGTGCCAGCAGTGCGGAGGGACAGGGGGCGGATGGCTACACCTTC.

The chain recombines TRBV27 with TRBJ1-5, with TRBD1 identical over 8 bases. CDR1 and CDR2 from the germline V gene are MNHEY and SMNVEV (reference sequence). Unmatched junction bases numbered 10, after V lost 5 bases and J lost 4 bases. CDR3 size: 16 residues. As DNA, the CDR3 is TGTGCCAGCAGTCCCCTTGGTCAGGGGGCTAATCAGCCCCAGCATTTT. Translating gives CASSPLGQGANQPQHF.

The genes are TRBV28 and TRBJ1-4; D might be TRBD1 (5 bases). Trimming stripped 5 bases from V and 8 bases from J, with 21 bases between. Germline V gene data show CDR1 as MDHEN and CDR2 as SYDVKM. This CDR3 is built from 16 residues. The CDR3 DNA reads TGTGCCAGCAGTGGGGGGTGGGCAGCCGATTGGGAAAAACTGTTTTTT. Translation: CASSGGWAADWEKLFF. The entire variable domain, with the rest obtained from reference TRBV28 and TRBJ1-4, is as follows: DVKVTQSSRYLVKRTGEKVFLECVQDMDHENMFWYRQDPGLGLRLIYFSYDVKMKEKGDIPEGYSVSREKKERFSLILESASTNQTSMYLCASSGGWAADWEKLFFGSGTQLSVL.

The CDR3 loop is CASRRQGARNEKLFF. CDR3 in DNA: TGTGCCAGCAGAAGACAGGGGGCAAGGAATGAAAAACTGTTTTTT. The chain uses TRBV6-5 and TRBJ1-4, with TRBD1 matching over 10 bases. Germline V gives CDR1 MNHEY, CDR2 SVGAGI. V was clipped by 6 bases and J by 5 bases; unmatched bases: 6. The CDR3 totals 15 residues.